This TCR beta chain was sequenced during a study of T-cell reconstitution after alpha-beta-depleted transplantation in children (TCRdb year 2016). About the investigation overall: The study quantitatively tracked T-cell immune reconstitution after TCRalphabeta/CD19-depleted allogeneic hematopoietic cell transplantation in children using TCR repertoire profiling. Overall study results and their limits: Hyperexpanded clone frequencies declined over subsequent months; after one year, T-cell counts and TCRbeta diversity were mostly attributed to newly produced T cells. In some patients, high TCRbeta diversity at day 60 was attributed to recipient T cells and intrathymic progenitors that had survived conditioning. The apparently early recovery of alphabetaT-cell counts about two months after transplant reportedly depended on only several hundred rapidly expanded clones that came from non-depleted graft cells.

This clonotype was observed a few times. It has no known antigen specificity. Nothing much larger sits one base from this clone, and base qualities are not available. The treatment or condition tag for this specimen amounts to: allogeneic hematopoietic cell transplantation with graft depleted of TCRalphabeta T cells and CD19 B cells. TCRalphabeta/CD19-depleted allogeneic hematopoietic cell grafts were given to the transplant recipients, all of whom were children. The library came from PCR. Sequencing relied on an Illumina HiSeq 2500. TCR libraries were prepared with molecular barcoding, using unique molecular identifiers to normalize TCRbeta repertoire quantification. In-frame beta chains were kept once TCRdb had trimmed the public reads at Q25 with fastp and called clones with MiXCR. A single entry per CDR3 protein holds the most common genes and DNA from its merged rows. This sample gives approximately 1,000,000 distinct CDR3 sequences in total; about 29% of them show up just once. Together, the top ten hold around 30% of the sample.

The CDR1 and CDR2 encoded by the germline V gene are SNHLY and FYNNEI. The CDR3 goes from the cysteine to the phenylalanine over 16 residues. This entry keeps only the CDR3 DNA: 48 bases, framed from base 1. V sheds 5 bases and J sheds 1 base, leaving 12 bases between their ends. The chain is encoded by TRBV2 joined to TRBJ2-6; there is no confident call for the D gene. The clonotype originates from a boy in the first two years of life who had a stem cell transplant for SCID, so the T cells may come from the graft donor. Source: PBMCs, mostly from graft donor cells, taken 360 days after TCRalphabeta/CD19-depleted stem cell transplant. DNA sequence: TGTGCCAGCAGTACCTTAAAATCGTCTGGGGCCAACGTCCTGACTTTC. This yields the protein CASSTLKSSGANVLTF.